Listed here are 2 T cell receptor beta chains from one sample, sequenced in a study of cytomegalovirus exposure and HLA in healthy donors. Amplification used 60 Vbeta primers and 13 Jbeta primers. Method: immunoSEQ multiplex PCR; TCRdb's copy keeps in-frame clones and lacks some. Among fewer than 200,000 clones listed, 65% to 85% were seen once. The specimen sequenced was PBMCs. These receptors all come from a middle-aged woman in good health and CMV-seropositive.

This clone was observed a handful of times. This chain connects TRBV7-2 to TRBJ1-5; perhaps TRBD1 as D (6 bases). The germline gives CDR1 SGHTA, CDR2 FQGNSA. V lost 2 bases, J lost 2 bases, and 10 bases lay in between. CDR3 length: 15 amino acids. The CDR3 coding sequence is TGTGCCAGCAGCTTATTAGGGGGTGGCAATCAGCCCCAGCATTTT. It translates to CASSLLGGGNQPQHF. The whole variable domain, remainder taken from reference TRBV7-2 and TRBJ1-5, is GAGVSQSPSNKVTEKGKDVELRCDPISGHTALYWYRQSLGQGLEFLIYFQGNSAPDKSGLPSDRFSAERTGGSVSTLTIQRTQQEDSAVYLCASSLLGGGNQPQHFGDGTRLSIL.

The chain has TRBV4-3 and TRBJ1-2, with 7 positions matching TRBD1. The CDR3 contains 16 residues. V trimming: 0 bases; J trimming: 5 bases; junction bases outside the gene matches: 9. CDR1 and CDR2 from the germline V gene are LGHNA and YSLEER. This chain's CDR3 is CASSQDYPDRTYGYTF. For the CDR3, the DNA is TGCGCCAGCAGCCAAGACTATCCGGACAGGACATATGGCTACACCTTC.